The 23 T cell receptor beta chains reported below all come from one sample, sequenced in a study of long-term antiretroviral therapy in people with HIV. The assay, immunoSEQ v3.0, was run at survey level. Using immunoSEQ multiplex PCR, the repertoire was profiled, and TCRdb retains in-frame clones only, with some absent. The sample has 20,000 to 25,000 clones, more than 80% seen once. The source was unsorted PBMCs, collected 7.6 years after starting antiretroviral therapy. These receptors all come from a woman aged 40 to 55 with HIV.

The chain is built from TRBV25-1 and TRBJ1-2; 7 bases are a match to TRBD1. This CDR3 is 15 amino acids long. Germline V CDR1 and CDR2: MGHDK, SYGVNS. Trimming took 2 bases from V and 5 from J; bases not matched to a gene: 8. The DNA of the CDR3 is TGTGCCAGCAGTGAAGATAGACAGGGAAGGTATGGCTACACCTTC. The encoded protein is CASSEDRQGRYGYTF.

This clone was observed a single time. The chain is built from TRBV30 and TRBJ2-7, with TRBD2 identical over 8 bases. V dropped 0 bases and J dropped 7; count of bases not matched to a gene: 14. CDR1 and CDR2 (germline): GTSNPN, SVGIG (reference sequence). CDR3 size: 16 residues. For the CDR3, the DNA is TGTGCCTGGAGTGTAATTCTAAGCGGGGGCCCGAAGGAGCAGTACTTC. As protein: CAWSVILSGGPKEQYF.

The chain has TRBV30 and TRBJ2-2; 8 bases align to TRBD2. CDR3 size: 15 residues. Germline lookup yields CDR1 GTSNPN and CDR2 SVGIG (reference sequence). V shed 1 base and J 5 bases; nucleotides not matched to a gene: 6. The CDR3 loop reads CAWSEGLGGTGELFF. CDR3 DNA: TGTGCCTGGAGTGAGGGACTAGGAGGAACCGGGGAGCTGTTTTTT.

This clone has only one observation. The rearrangement links TRBV21-1 to TRBJ1-1. TRBV21-1 is a pseudogene. This CDR3 is 9 amino acids long. CDR3 bases: TGTGCCAGCCCGACTGAAGCTTTCTTT. It codes for CASPTEAFF.

The J gene is TRBJ1-2, the V gene TRBV2; no clear D gene. The CDR3 loop spans 16 amino acids. Trimming removed 4 bases from V and 5 bases from J, with 20 bases in between. Germline loops: CDR1 SNHLY, CDR2 FYNNEI. The CDR3 DNA follows: TGTGCCAGCAGTGGTGATCTTCAGCGGGTCTCGTATGGCTACACCTTC. Translated: CASSGDLQRVSYGYTF.

This clone was picked up one time. The V call is TRBV5-6, the J call TRBJ1-2; TRBD1 agrees at 8 bases. With V trimmed by 4 bases and J by 7 bases, 12 bases remained unmatched. Per the germline V gene, CDR1 is SGHDT and CDR2 is YYEEEE. The CDR3 extends over 15 amino acids. The CDR3 spells CASSLGQVFGFGYTF. CDR3 nucleotides: TGTGCCAGCAGCCTGGGACAGGTCTTTGGGTTTGGCTACACCTTC.

J is TRBJ1-1 and V is TRBV11-2; no clear D. The germline V and J ends were trimmed by 1 base and 3 bases, with 6 bases remaining between them. CDR1 is SGHAT, CDR2 FQNNGV, per germline. The CDR3 extends over 13 amino acids. DNA of the CDR3: TGTGCCAGCAGCTTAGGGAGGGACACTGAAGCTTTCTTT. It is translated as CASSLGRDTEAFF.

The gene calls are TRBV5-1 and TRBJ2-6; 7 positions agree with TRBD1. The CDR3 contains 15 residues. V gave up 4 bases and J gave up 3 bases; unmatched junction bases: 4. CDR1 is SGHRS and CDR2 is YFSETQ in the germline V gene. This CDR3 is CASSTTGIGANVLTF. CDR3 nucleotide sequence: TGCGCCAGCAGCACGACAGGGATTGGGGCCAACGTCCTGACTTTC.

This chain connects TRBV7-2 to TRBJ2-7; 7 nucleotides match TRBD1. V gave up 1 base and J gave up 0 bases; unmatched junction bases: 3. This CDR3 comprises 15 residues. CDR1 and CDR2 from the germline V gene are SGHTA and FQGNSA. The CDR3 DNA reads as TGTGCCAGCAGCTTAGACAGGGGCCTCTCCTACGAGCAGTACTTC. Its protein product is CASSLDRGLSYEQYF.

J is TRBJ1-1 and V is TRBV18; 8 bases are a match to TRBD1. Trimming took 3 bases from V and 1 from J; bases not matched to a gene: 4. Germline V lookup: CDR1 KGHSH, CDR2 LQKENI. The CDR3 runs to 15 residues. The CDR3 sequence is CASSPGQVPNTEAFF. The CDR3 nucleotides are TGTGCCAGCTCACCGGGACAGGTGCCGAACACTGAAGCTTTCTTT. Drawing the rest from reference TRBV18 and TRBJ1-1, the complete variable domain is NAGVMQNPRHLVRRRGQEARLRCSPMKGHSHVYWYRQLPEEGLKFMVYLQKENIIDESGMPKERFSAEFPKEGPSILRIQQVVRGDSAAYFCASSPGQVPNTEAFFGQGTRLTVV.

The rearrangement uses TRBV5-1 and TRBJ2-1; D ambiguous. V was pared by 0 bases and J by 0 bases, with 7 bases between. Germline V gives CDR1 SGHRS, CDR2 YFSETQ. This CDR3 contains 15 residues. The CDR3 DNA reads TGCGCCAGCAGCTTGGCGGTTAGCTCCTACAATGAGCAGTTCTTC. It specifies CASSLAVSSYNEQFF.

The chain links TRBV7-9 to TRBJ2-3; no firm D call. Trimming shortened V by 2 bases and J by 2 bases, and 11 bases separated the two germline ends. The CDR3 is made up of 15 amino acids. The V gene's germline CDR1 is SEHNR and CDR2 FQNEAQ (reference sequence). The CDR3: CASSLKARITDTQYF. DNA of the CDR3: TGTGCCAGCAGCTTAAAAGCTAGAATCACAGATACGCAGTATTTT.

The chain carries TRBV10-2 and TRBJ1-5; no clear D gene. The CDR3 is 13 residues long. Germline V CDR1 and CDR2: WSHSY, SAAADI. V lost 1 base and J 2 bases, leaving 3 bases between the germline ends. The CDR3 nucleotides read TGCGCCAGCAGTGAGTTAGGCAATCAGCCCCAGCATTTT. This codes for CASSELGNQPQHF.

The chain uses TRBV10-2 and TRBJ2-2; 7 bases agree with TRBD2. Per the germline V gene, CDR1 is WSHSY and CDR2 is SAAADI. This CDR3 has 16 amino acids. V lost 3 bases and J lost 0; bases outside the gene matches: 4. This chain's CDR3 is CASSDFAGANTGELFF. The DNA for the CDR3 is TGCGCCAGCAGTGACTTCGCGGGGGCGAACACCGGGGAGCTGTTTTTT.

The chain links TRBV12-2 to TRBJ1-5. TRBV12-2 is recorded as a pseudogene. There are 17 residues in the CDR3. The CDR3 DNA is TGTGCAAGTCGCTTATATCGTCGACAGGGACTAAATCAGCCCCAGCATTTT. It is translated as CASRLYRRQGLNQPQHF.

This chain uses TRBV13 with TRBJ1-1; 7 positions match TRBD1. Germline values: CDR1 PRHDT, CDR2 FYEKMQ (reference sequence). This CDR3 is built from 12 residues. The trim removed 4 bases at V and 11 bases at J, leaving 7 bases unmatched. This CDR3 is CASSSRQGRAFF. As DNA, the CDR3 is TGTGCCAGCAGCTCGAGACAGGGACGGGCTTTCTTT.

The chain employs TRBV7-8 and TRBJ2-7; 7 bases fit TRBD2. Germline V gives CDR1 SGHVS, CDR2 FQNEAQ. Trimming cost V 5 bases and J 6 bases; bases outside gene matches: 10. The CDR3 is made up of 14 amino acids. This CDR3 is CASSRLAVALEQYF. CDR3 coding DNA: TGTGCCAGCAGCCGCCTAGCGGTTGCACTCGAGCAGTACTTC.

The chain couples TRBV19 to TRBJ1-1, with TRBD1 identical over 10 bases. The CDR3 is 19 amino acids. The junction had 18 bases not matched to a gene; V was cut back by 3 bases and J by 5 bases. From germline, CDR1 is LNHDA and CDR2 SQIVND (reference sequence). CDR3 region: CASSILRQGAFRVTTEAFF. For the CDR3, the DNA is TGTGCCAGTAGTATCTTGAGACAGGGGGCCTTTCGCGTTACTACTGAAGCTTTCTTT.

The chain carries TRBV10-3 and TRBJ1-1, with D hard to call. V lost 0 bases to trimming and J lost 1 base, with 9 bases between them. The CDR3 extends over 15 amino acids. CDR1 is ENHRY, CDR2 SYGVKD, per germline. In DNA form, the CDR3 reads TGTGCCATCAGTGAGTCCCCAGGCGCGAACACTGAAGCTTTCTTT. Translated: CAISESPGANTEAFF.

V gene TRBV4-1 combines with J gene TRBJ2-1; either TRBD1 or TRBD2 may fit D (5 bases each). V dropped 2 bases and J dropped 0 bases, with 14 bases sitting between them. The germline V gene has CDR1 MGHRA and CDR2 YSYEKL. This CDR3 comprises 17 residues. The CDR3 nucleotides read TGCGCCAGCAGCCAAACCCCGGGGCAGAACTCCTACAATGAGCAGTTCTTC. Translated: CASSQTPGQNSYNEQFF.

J is TRBJ2-5 and V is TRBV9, with D possibly matching TRBD2 (7 bases). The CDR3 consists of 15 residues. With 0 bases removed from V and 5 bases from J, the gap between germline ends came to 14 bases. Looked up from germline, CDR1 is SGDLS and CDR2 is YYNGEE. The CDR3 DNA reads as TGTGCCAGCAGCGTAGGTCCGGGGGGCGATGAGACCCAGTACTTC. Translating gives CASSVGPGGDETQYF.

The chain joins TRBV7-2 to TRBJ1-1; D perhaps matches TRBD1 (6 bases). The V end lost 2 bases, the J end lost 4 bases, and 11 bases lay between the germline ends. The CDR3 is 14 amino acids. The germline V gene encodes CDR1 SGHTA and CDR2 FQGNSA. CDR3 sequence: CASSLIGGITEAFF. The CDR3 coding sequence is TGTGCCAGCAGCTTAATTGGGGGCATCACTGAAGCTTTCTTT.

The CDR3 DNA sequence: TGTGCCAGCACCTTCATAGGACAGACCTCCTACGAGCAGTACTTC. It codes for CASTFIGQTSYEQYF. The chain has TRBV5-6 and TRBJ2-7; weak D call: TRBD1 (6 bases). V was trimmed by 6 bases and J by 0 bases, leaving 16 bases between them. The CDR3 spans 15 residues. The germline V gene has CDR1 SGHDT and CDR2 YYEEEE.